Listed below are T cell receptor beta chains from one sample, sequenced in a study of response to subunit inactivated influenza vaccine. In TCRdb, the RT-PCR reads were re-called with MiXCR into one record per CDR3 protein. The sample records more than 700,000 distinct CDR3 sequences, 21% being singletons. The source was PBMCs from blood, collected around 5 days after vaccination. These receptors came from a man between 45 and 60 years old who received an inactivated influenza vaccine. Each CDR3 is given with its conserved first and last residue. Each record gives: clone size, CDR3 length, V gene, D gene, J gene, CDR3 protein, CDR3 DNA. A D gene is named only where the DNA matches it firmly. For some rows the clone size is stated as once, few or many, or as a class when expanded; others skip it.

>few|15|TRBV12-3/TRBV12-4|TRBD2|TRBJ2-1
CASSPGTSEYNEQFF
TGTGCCAGCAGCCCCGGGACTAGCGAATACAATGAGCAGTTCTTC
>few|18|TRBV5-1|.|TRBJ2-3
CASSFGLSSESSTDTQYF
TGCGCCAGCAGCTTCGGTTTGTCTTCGGAAAGTAGCACAGATACGCAGTATTTT
>.|16|TRBV7-9|TRBD1|TRBJ2-7
CASSLMRTGDDYEQYF
TGTGCCAGCAGCTTAATGAGAACAGGGGATGACTACGAGCAGTACTTC
>few|16|TRBV5-1|TRBD2|TRBJ2-3
CASSPVLAGGRDTQYF
TGCGCCAGCAGCCCGGTGCTAGCGGGAGGGAGAGATACGCAGTATTTT
>many|15|TRBV12-3/TRBV12-4|.|TRBJ1-4
CASSLGGTTNEKLFF
TGTGCCAGCAGTTTAGGGGGAACAACTAATGAAAAACTGTTTTTT
>.|16|TRBV18|.|TRBJ2-7
CASSSRTDRTSYEQYF
TGTGCCAGCTCATCCCGGACCGACAGGACGTCCTACGAGCAGTACTTC
>.|15|TRBV20-1|.|TRBJ1-4
CSATRLAATNEKLFF
TGCAGTGCTACCAGACTAGCTGCAACTAATGAAAAACTGTTTTTT
>few|14|TRBV10-3|.|TRBJ2-1
CAISDWSSYNEQFF
TGTGCCATCAGTGACTGGAGCTCCTACAATGAGCAGTTCTTC
>.|13|TRBV27|.|TRBJ2-1
CASGEAGNNEQFF
TGTGCCAGCGGGGAGGCGGGGAACAATGAGCAGTTCTTC
>many|17|TRBV29-1|TRBD2|TRBJ2-2
CSVELVLAGASTGELFF
TGCAGCGTTGAATTGGTACTAGCGGGAGCTAGCACCGGGGAGCTGTTTTTT
>.|16|TRBV12-3/TRBV12-4|.|TRBJ2-5
CASSEGASAMGETHYF
TGTGCCAGCAGTGAGGGGGCTAGCGCGATGGGAGAGACCCACTACTTC